Each of the 32 T cell receptor beta chains below was sequenced from the same sample in a study of beta chain features in type 1 diabetes. The entirety of the isolated RNA underwent reverse transcription, so expressed TCRB transcripts were sequenced. Libraries were prepared by immunoSEQ multiplex PCR; TCRdb keeps only in-frame clonotypes and omits some of them. The sample has fewer than 400,000 clones, approximately 10% seen once. Broader study findings: TCRB CDR3 length was moderately but significantly reduced in all four CD4+ subsets of Type 1 diabetes patients.

For these receptors, no antigen is known. The specimen was central memory CD4+ T cells from blood. The receptors come from a man aged 25-45 years with type 1 diabetes.

The chain employs TRBV4-1 and TRBJ2-1; 7 bases fit TRBD1. The CDR3 totals 14 residues. V lost 4 bases and J lost 10; bases outside the gene matches: 10. Germline CDR1 MGHRA, CDR2 YSYEKL. The CDR3 DNA reads as TGCGCCAGCAGCCGAGATGGGACAGCCCGGGAGCAGTTCTTC. This translates into CASSRDGTAREQFF.

There are a few counts of this clone. CDR3 in DNA: TGTGCCAGCAGCCTTATGGGACAAGGCACAGATACGCAGTATTTT. The encoded protein is CASSLMGQGTDTQYF. The rearrangement joins TRBV7-8 to TRBJ2-3; a weak D match, TRBD1 (6 bases). V lost 5 bases and J lost 1, with 13 bases in between. CDR1 and CDR2 from the germline V gene are SGHVS and FQNEAQ. The CDR3 is 15 amino acids.

This sequence joins TRBV6-5 and TRBJ2-7, with unresolved D. The CDR3 is 13 amino acids. With 7 bases removed from V and 0 bases from J, the gap between germline ends came to 10 bases. Germline values: CDR1 MNHEY, CDR2 SVGAGI. The CDR3 is CASMKWDSYEQYF. CDR3 coding DNA: TGTGCCAGCATGAAGTGGGACTCCTACGAGCAGTACTTC.

This clone was seen more than once but under ten times. The V gene is TRBV9, the J gene TRBJ2-5; D uncertain. V lost 0 bases, J lost 4 bases, and 7 bases lay in between. Germline V gene sequence: CDR1 SGDLS, CDR2 YYNGEE. This CDR3 has 13 amino acids. The CDR3 sequence is CASSVAHRETQYF. The CDR3, as DNA: TGTGCCAGCAGCGTAGCACACAGAGAGACCCAGTACTTC.

This clone was counted a few times. An end of the junction differs from the germline gene, which may be a read error. The V gene is TRBV4-1, the J gene TRBJ1-1; unclear D gene. The CDR3 has 12 amino acids. CDR1 and CDR2 from the germline V gene are MGHRA and YSYEKL. CDR3: CASSQDYTEAFF. CDR3 nucleotides: TGCGCCAGCAGCCAAGATTACACGGAAGCTTTCTTT.

In its sample, this clone was seen a few times. CDR3 DNA: TGTGCCAGCAGCCAGGGACTTGAGCAGTTCTTC. It translates to CASSQGLEQFF. The chain has TRBV6-5 and TRBJ2-1, with D maybe TRBD2 (6 bases). CDR1 and CDR2 (germline): MNHEY, SVGAGI. The CDR3 loop spans 11 amino acids. With 6 bases removed from V and 9 bases from J, the gap between germline ends came to 9 bases.

In its sample, this clone was seen many times. The chain has TRBV4-2 and TRBJ2-1, with D maybe TRBD1 (5 bases). CDR3 length: 13 amino acids. The V end was cut by 2 bases, the J end by 5 bases, with 7 bases between. Germline CDR1 reads LGHNA; CDR2 reads YNFKEQ. The CDR3 DNA reads TGTGCCAGCAGCCAACCGACAGACAATGAGCAGTTCTTC. This sequence encodes CASSQPTDNEQFF.

This clone was recorded a few times. J is TRBJ2-7 and V is TRBV7-2; D is unresolved. The CDR3 covers 13 residues. CDR1 is SGHTA, CDR2 FQGNSA, per germline. The V and J ends lost 1 base and 3 bases respectively, with 7 bases between them. The CDR3, as DNA: TGTGCCAGCAGCTTAGAGGGTTACTACGAGCAGTACTTC. As protein: CASSLEGYYEQYF.

V and J are TRBV2 and TRBJ1-2, with D perhaps matching TRBD1 (6 bases). The V end was cut by 5 bases, the J end by 5 bases, with 15 bases between. Germline CDR1 reads SNHLY; CDR2 reads FYNNEI. This CDR3 comprises 14 residues. The CDR3 sequence: CASSSPAGAYGYTF. Written as DNA, the CDR3 is TGTGCCAGCAGTTCCCCCGCAGGGGCATATGGCTACACCTTC.

This chain connects TRBV6-6 to TRBJ2-6; the D is unclear. The germline V gene has CDR1 MNHNY and CDR2 SVGAGI (reference sequence). CDR3 length equals 15 residues. V lost 2 bases to trimming and J lost 4 bases, with 9 bases between them. The CDR3 nucleotides are TGTGCCAGCAGTTACCTCAGGATGGGGGCCAACGTCCTGACTTTC. Protein: CASSYLRMGANVLTF.

This chain joins TRBV7-2 and TRBJ2-7; 8 nucleotides line up with TRBD1. Germline V gene sequence: CDR1 SGHTA, CDR2 FQGNSA. The CDR3 contains 14 residues. V dropped 5 bases and J dropped 2; count of bases not matched to a gene: 5. CDR3 in DNA: TGTGCCAGCAGCCGGCGGACAGGGACCTACGAGCAGTACTTC. Translated, it gives CASSRRTGTYEQYF.

This clone was detected only a few times. The chain employs TRBV7-2 and TRBJ2-7; D unclear. The germline CDR1 and CDR2 sequences are SGHTA and FQGNSA. This CDR3 spans 16 amino acids. Trimming left V 5 bases short and J 5 bases short, with 22 bases between. Here the CDR3 reads CASSPRPRGRMDEQYF. CDR3 DNA sequence: TGTGCCAGCAGCCCAAGGCCGCGCGGAAGGATGGACGAGCAGTACTTC.

This clone was recorded a few times. The CDR3, as DNA: TGTGCCATCAGTGAGGCCCTGACAGGGACCTATGGCTACACCTTC. It encodes CAISEALTGTYGYTF. The J gene is TRBJ1-2, the V gene TRBV10-3, with TRBD1 matching over 7 bases. V gave up 2 bases and J gave up 4 bases; unmatched junction bases: 7. The CDR3 runs to 15 residues. CDR1 and CDR2 (germline): ENHRY, SYGVKD.

This clone came up a few times. The CDR3 spells CASSPPLGRPEAFF. As DNA, the CDR3 is TGTGCCAGCTCACCACCGCTTGGTCGACCTGAAGCTTTCTTT. The chain has TRBV18 and TRBJ1-1; D is ambiguous. V was shortened by 0 bases and J by 6 bases, with 11 bases between the two germline ends. From germline, CDR1 is KGHSH and CDR2 LQKENI. The CDR3 consists of 14 residues.

The V call is TRBV7-2, the J call TRBJ2-5, with D unclear. The CDR3 is made up of 14 amino acids. The V gene's germline CDR1 is SGHTA and CDR2 FQGNSA. V lost 3 bases and J 1 base, leaving 9 bases between the germline ends. CDR3 coding DNA: TGTGCCAGCAGCTTCCGATGGACCCAAGAGACCCAGTACTTC. Translation gives CASSFRWTQETQYF.

The CDR3 DNA is TGTGCCAGCAGAGGATCCGCCGAGACCCAGTACTTC. Encoded protein: CASRGSAETQYF. The chain carries TRBV2 and TRBJ2-5; D uncertain. V lost 6 bases to trimming and J lost 5 bases, with 10 bases between them. CDR3 length: 12 residues. Germline CDR1 and CDR2: SNHLY and FYNNEI. Based on the CDR3 plus reference TRBV2 and TRBJ2-5, the full variable domain is EPEVTQTPSHQVTQMGQEVILRCVPISNHLYFYWYRQILGQKVEFLVSFYNNEISEKSEIFDDQFSVERPDGSNFTLKIRSTKLEDSAMYFCASRGSAETQYFGPGTRLLVL.

The rearrangement uses TRBV11-2 and TRBJ1-6; D is ambiguous. V gave up 5 bases and J gave up 6 bases, with 2 bases separating them. CDR1 and CDR2 (germline): SGHAT, FQNNGV. The CDR3 covers 11 residues. The CDR3 DNA reads TGTGCCAGCAGCCTTAATTCACCCCTCCACTTT. This encodes CASSLNSPLHF.

The V gene is TRBV5-1, the J gene TRBJ2-7; the match to TRBD1 covers 9 bases. Germline CDR1 is SGHRS and CDR2 is YFSETQ. The CDR3 runs to 17 residues. J was trimmed by 3 bases and V by 3 bases; bases with no gene match: 13. In DNA form, the CDR3 reads TGCGCCAGCAGCTCTCGTTCCCCGGGACAGGGCAACTACGAGCAGTACTTC. Encoded protein: CASSSRSPGQGNYEQYF.

V is TRBV30 and J is TRBJ2-3, with D perhaps matching TRBD2 (6 bases). The germline V and J ends were trimmed by 5 bases and 2 bases, with 11 bases remaining between them. The CDR3 runs to 13 residues. Germline assignment: CDR1 GTSNPN and CDR2 SVGIG (reference sequence). For the CDR3, the DNA is TGTGCCTGGGGGAGGTCCGCCACAGATACGCAGTATTTT. Protein product: CAWGRSATDTQYF.

This CDR3 reads CSVELQRGPRRYF. DNA for the CDR3: TGCAGCGTTGAACTCCAACGGGGACCACGACGGTACTTC. This chain uses TRBV29-1 with TRBJ2-7; D possibly matches TRBD1 or TRBD2 (5 bases each). Trimming pared 2 bases from V and 12 bases from J, leaving 20 bases between. Germline values: CDR1 SQVTM, CDR2 ANQGSEA. The CDR3 consists of 13 residues.

This clone was counted between two and nine times. The CDR3 sequence is CASSPTGADPYEQYF. CDR3 coding DNA: TGTGCCAGCAGTCCCACGGGGGCGGATCCCTACGAGCAGTACTTC. This rearrangement joins TRBV6-1 to TRBJ2-7; perhaps D is TRBD1 or TRBD2 (6 bases each). Trimming removed 5 bases at V and 2 bases at J, with 16 bases between. The CDR3 contains 15 residues. Germline assignment: CDR1 MNHNS and CDR2 SASEGT.

This clone was seen more than once but under ten times. The chain recombines TRBV9 with TRBJ2-3; 10 bases agree with TRBD2. The CDR3 is made up of 17 amino acids. V lost 0 bases and J lost 6; bases outside the gene matches: 10. The germline CDR1 and CDR2 sequences are SGDLS and YYNGEE. The CDR3 protein is CASSVAWSSGGGDTQYF. The CDR3 coding sequence is TGTGCCAGCAGCGTAGCGTGGTCTAGCGGGGGCGGGGATACGCAGTATTTT.

J is TRBJ1-4 and V is TRBV13, with D possibly matching TRBD1 (5 bases). V shed 4 bases and J shed 8 bases, with 8 bases lying between them. The CDR3 sequence is 12 residues long. Looked up from germline, CDR1 is PRHDT and CDR2 is FYEKMQ (reference sequence). CDR3 nucleotide sequence: TGTGCCAGCAGCTACCGACAGGAAAAACTGTTTTTT. It translates to CASSYRQEKLFF.

This clone was detected once. V usage is TRBV6-1 and J usage is TRBJ2-7; TRBD1 or TRBD2 may be the D gene (6 bases each). This CDR3 comprises 15 residues. From germline, CDR1 is MNHNS and CDR2 SASEGT. Trimming took off 3 bases at V and 5 bases at J, with 17 bases between the two ends. CDR3 protein: CASSEQTGLADEQYF. CDR3 bases: TGTGCCAGCAGTGAGCAGACAGGTTTAGCGGACGAGCAGTACTTC.

This clone was counted a few times. This chain joins TRBV2 and TRBJ2-5, with D uncertain. The end of the DNA aligns better with TRBJ2-7, so the J call may be wrong. CDR3 length: 12 amino acids. Looked up from germline, CDR1 is SNHLY and CDR2 is FYNNEI. For the CDR3, the DNA is TGTGCCAGCAGTTTTATCGAGTACGAGCAGTACTTC. It translates to CASSFIEYEQYF.

This clone was seen more than once but under ten times. This sequence joins TRBV5-1 and TRBJ1-1; D is uncertain. CDR3 length equals 13 residues. Germline V gene sequence: CDR1 SGHRS, CDR2 YFSETQ. V was trimmed by 1 base and J by 1 base, leaving 5 bases between them. This CDR3 is CASSLWSNTEAFF. The CDR3 DNA is TGCGCCAGCAGCTTGTGGTCGAACACTGAAGCTTTCTTT.

V usage is TRBV2 and J usage is TRBJ2-5; D gene unclear. Germline-derived CDR1 and CDR2 are SNHLY and FYNNEI. The CDR3 contains 13 residues. Trimming took off 7 bases at V and 2 bases at J, with 11 bases between the two ends. The chain's CDR3 is CASTGVPQETQYF. CDR3 DNA sequence: TGTGCCAGCACAGGAGTCCCTCAAGAGACCCAGTACTTC.

This clone was recorded a few times. The chain recombines TRBV7-6 with TRBJ2-4; D ambiguous. Trimming took off 5 bases at V and 3 bases at J, with 5 bases between the two ends. The CDR3 extends over 12 amino acids. CDR1 is SGHVS, CDR2 FNYEAQ, per germline. This CDR3 is CASSGSKNIQYF. As DNA, the CDR3 is TGTGCCAGCAGCGGTAGCAAAAACATTCAGTACTTC.

In its sample, this clone was seen a few times. The rearrangement uses TRBV11-2 and TRBJ2-1; tentatively, D is TRBD2 (5 bases). CDR3 length equals 12 residues. V was clipped by 4 bases and J by 8 bases, with 9 bases between them. Germline V lookup: CDR1 SGHAT, CDR2 FQNNGV. CDR3 residues: CASSSGGHEQFF. The CDR3 region has the DNA TGTGCCAGCAGCTCCGGAGGCCATGAGCAGTTCTTC.

This clone has a handful of counts. V gene TRBV4-3 combines with J gene TRBJ1-2; no firm D call. V was clipped by 1 base and J by 2 bases, with 14 bases between them. Per the germline V gene, CDR1 is LGHNA and CDR2 is YSLEER. The CDR3 totals 16 residues. The DNA of the CDR3 is TGCGCCAGCAGCCAAGTTGGAGCCGAACTCAACTATGGCTACACCTTC. This gives the protein CASSQVGAELNYGYTF.

The J gene is TRBJ2-5, the V gene TRBV20-1; D is uncertain. This CDR3 comprises 10 residues. Germline V gives CDR1 DFQATT, CDR2 SNEGSKA (reference sequence). Trimming shortened V by 3 bases and J by 5 bases, and 4 bases separated the two germline ends. The CDR3: CSARKETQYF. For the CDR3, the DNA is TGCAGTGCTAGGAAGGAGACCCAGTACTTC.

This clone was observed once. V gene TRBV29-1 combines with J gene TRBJ2-1, with D possibly TRBD1 on 6 matching bases. The V gene's germline CDR1 is SQVTM and CDR2 ANQGSEA. The CDR3 sequence is 14 residues long. V lost 4 bases to trimming and J lost 0 bases, with 10 bases between them. CDR3 DNA sequence: TGCAGCGTTGGTCAGGGGAGCTCCTACAATGAGCAGTTCTTC. Amino acids: CSVGQGSSYNEQFF.